Listed below are T cell receptor beta chains from one sample, sequenced in a study of CD8+ T cells in alopecia areata. The table came from immunoSEQ multiplex PCR; TCRdb's copy has only in-frame clones and leaves some out. The sample has 200,000 to 250,000 clones, over 60% seen once. The sequencing here drew on CD4+ T cells sorted from blood, taken at week 4, from a patient treated with tofacitinib. These receptors were taken from a human donor with alopecia areata. The CDR3 runs from the conserved cysteine through the conserved F or W. D genes are given only for firm matches. Clone sizes are given selectively: once, few, many, or a class where the clone is expanded.

J gene: TRBJ1-1
D gene: .
clone size: .
V gene: TRBV7-2
CDR3 protein: CASSLATGNTEAFF
CDR3 DNA: TGTGCCAGCAGCTTAGCGACAGGGAACACTGAAGCTTTCTTT

J gene: TRBJ2-7
D gene: .
clone size: .
V gene: TRBV27
CDR3 protein: CASSLSRQNSYEQYF
CDR3 DNA: TGTGCCAGCAGTTTATCCCGGCAGAACTCCTACGAGCAGTACTTC

J gene: TRBJ2-7
D gene: TRBD1
clone size: .
V gene: TRBV7-2
CDR3 protein: CASSLADRSYEQYF
CDR3 DNA: TGTGCCAGCAGCTTAGCGGACAGGTCCTACGAGCAGTACTTC

J gene: TRBJ2-6
D gene: .
clone size: .
V gene: TRBV19
CDR3 protein: CASMAEYSGANVLTF
CDR3 DNA: TGTGCCAGTATGGCGGAGTACTCTGGGGCCAACGTCCTGACTTTC

J gene: TRBJ1-4
D gene: .
clone size: .
V gene: TRBV29-1
CDR3 protein: CSVGQGREKLFF
CDR3 DNA: TGCAGCGTTGGGCAGGGTCGCGAAAAACTGTTTTTT

J gene: TRBJ1-5
D gene: .
clone size: few
V gene: TRBV29-1
CDR3 protein: CSATKRPQHF
CDR3 DNA: TGCAGCGCTACTAAACGGCCCCAGCATTTT

J gene: TRBJ2-7
D gene: .
clone size: .
V gene: TRBV18
CDR3 protein: CASSPAGTVAYEQYF
CDR3 DNA: TGTGCCAGCTCACCAGCCGGGACTGTTGCCTACGAGCAGTACTTC

J gene: TRBJ2-5
D gene: TRBD2
clone size: .
V gene: TRBV5-6
CDR3 protein: CASSSASGGETQYF
CDR3 DNA: TGTGCCAGCAGCTCCGCTAGCGGTGGAGAGACCCAGTACTTC

J gene: TRBJ1-1
D gene: .
clone size: .
V gene: TRBV29-1
CDR3 protein: CSVAEGQTEAFF
CDR3 DNA: TGCAGCGTCGCGGAGGGACAAACTGAAGCTTTCTTT

J gene: TRBJ2-3
D gene: TRBD1
clone size: .
V gene: TRBV9
CDR3 protein: CASSRSGDRGSTDTQYF
CDR3 DNA: TGTGCCAGCAGCCGTTCAGGGGACAGGGGTAGTACAGATACGCAGTATTTT

J gene: TRBJ2-5
D gene: .
clone size: .
V gene: TRBV15
CDR3 protein: CATSRERGTQYF
CDR3 DNA: TGTGCCACCAGCAGAGAACGGGGAACCCAGTACTTC

J gene: TRBJ1-5
D gene: TRBD1
clone size: once
V gene: TRBV10-3
CDR3 protein: CAISEIPGGGTGNQPQHF
CDR3 DNA: TGTGCCATCAGTGAGATCCCAGGGGGCGGAACTGGCAATCAGCCCCAGCATTTT

J gene: TRBJ1-1
D gene: .
clone size: .
V gene: TRBV7-9
CDR3 protein: CASSLALVANTEAFF
CDR3 DNA: TGTGCCAGCAGTTTAGCCTTGGTTGCGAACACTGAAGCTTTCTTT

J gene: TRBJ2-7
D gene: TRBD1
clone size: .
V gene: TRBV5-6
CDR3 protein: CASSFYDRGTREQYF
CDR3 DNA: TGTGCCAGCAGCTTCTATGACAGGGGGACCCGTGAGCAGTACTTC

J gene: TRBJ2-2
D gene: TRBD2
clone size: .
V gene: TRBV29-1
CDR3 protein: CSVLRLAGVNTGELFF
CDR3 DNA: TGCAGCGTCCTGCGACTAGCGGGGGTGAACACCGGGGAGCTGTTTTTT

J gene: TRBJ2-7
D gene: .
clone size: .
V gene: TRBV29-1
CDR3 protein: CSVEGDGFYEQYF
CDR3 DNA: TGCAGCGTTGAAGGGGACGGATTCTACGAGCAGTACTTC

J gene: TRBJ1-2
D gene: .
clone size: .
V gene: TRBV27
CDR3 protein: CASSVRVNYGYTF
CDR3 DNA: TGTGCCAGCAGTGTCCGGGTGAACTATGGCTACACCTTC

J gene: TRBJ2-5
D gene: TRBD2
clone size: .
V gene: TRBV7-2
CDR3 protein: CASSYRGTSGGRRETQYF
CDR3 DNA: TGTGCCAGCAGTTATCGTGGGACTAGCGGGGGGCGAAGAGAGACCCAGTACTTC

J gene: TRBJ1-2
D gene: .
clone size: .
V gene: TRBV30
CDR3 protein: CAWSPGVPGYTF
CDR3 DNA: TGTGCCTGGAGCCCAGGGGTCCCTGGCTACACCTTC

J gene: TRBJ1-2
D gene: .
clone size: .
V gene: TRBV15
CDR3 protein: CATSRGGGGGFHYGYTF
CDR3 DNA: TGTGCCACCAGCAGAGGTGGAGGCGGGGGGTTCCACTATGGCTACACCTTC

J gene: TRBJ1-2
D gene: .
clone size: .
V gene: TRBV6-6
CDR3 protein: CASSYSMAQGGYTF
CDR3 DNA: TGTGCCAGCAGTTACTCGATGGCCCAAGGAGGCTACACCTTC

J gene: TRBJ1-5
D gene: TRBD1
clone size: .
V gene: TRBV4-3
CDR3 protein: CASSQVLDRNQPQHF
CDR3 DNA: TGCGCCAGCAGCCAAGTATTGGACAGGAATCAGCCCCAGCATTTT

J gene: TRBJ2-5
D gene: .
clone size: .
V gene: TRBV29-1
CDR3 protein: CSVFQILQETQYF
CDR3 DNA: TGCAGCGTCTTCCAGATCCTTCAAGAGACCCAGTACTTC

J gene: TRBJ1-2
D gene: .
clone size: .
V gene: TRBV7-2
CDR3 protein: CASSLVGSVALDGYTF
CDR3 DNA: TGTGCCAGCAGCTTAGTGGGCAGCGTCGCCCTCGATGGCTACACCTTC

J gene: TRBJ2-3
D gene: TRBD1
clone size: .
V gene: TRBV9
CDR3 protein: CASSKGQGTIDTQYF
CDR3 DNA: TGTGCCAGCAGCAAGGGACAGGGAACGATAGATACGCAGTATTTT

J gene: TRBJ1-5
D gene: .
clone size: .
V gene: TRBV19
CDR3 protein: CASRVPGLSNQPQHF
CDR3 DNA: TGTGCCAGTAGGGTCCCGGGCCTCAGCAATCAGCCCCAGCATTTT

J gene: TRBJ2-5
D gene: TRBD2
clone size: few
V gene: TRBV5-1
CDR3 protein: CASSFTGLAAQETQYF
CDR3 DNA: TGCGCCAGCAGCTTTACGGGACTAGCGGCCCAAGAGACCCAGTACTTC

J gene: TRBJ1-5
D gene: TRBD1
clone size: .
V gene: TRBV30
CDR3 protein: CAWSDTGAWGDQPQHF
CDR3 DNA: TGTGCCTGGAGTGATACAGGGGCGTGGGGCGATCAGCCCCAGCATTTT

J gene: TRBJ2-5
D gene: .
clone size: .
V gene: TRBV29-1
CDR3 protein: CSVDRGGLETQYF
CDR3 DNA: TGCAGCGTTGACAGGGGTGGATTGGAGACCCAGTACTTC

J gene: TRBJ1-1
D gene: TRBD1
clone size: .
V gene: TRBV29-1
CDR3 protein: CSEGDRGTEAFF
CDR3 DNA: TGCAGCGAAGGCGACAGGGGGACTGAAGCTTTCTTT

J gene: TRBJ2-3
D gene: TRBD2
clone size: .
V gene: TRBV30
CDR3 protein: CAWSSGLALTDTQYF
CDR3 DNA: TGTGCCTGGAGTTCGGGACTAGCGCTCACAGATACGCAGTATTTT

J gene: TRBJ1-4
D gene: .
clone size: .
V gene: TRBV7-2
CDR3 protein: CASSLGGSTNEKLFF
CDR3 DNA: TGTGCCAGCAGCTTAGGGGGGTCAACTAATGAAAAACTGTTTTTT

J gene: TRBJ2-3
D gene: .
clone size: few
V gene: TRBV29-1
CDR3 protein: CSVESGTDTQYF
CDR3 DNA: TGCAGCGTTGAGTCAGGCACAGATACGCAGTATTTT

J gene: TRBJ1-2
D gene: .
clone size: .
V gene: TRBV28
CDR3 protein: CASSLRSSASGYTF
CDR3 DNA: TGTGCCAGCAGTTTAAGGTCCTCAGCTTCTGGCTACACCTTC

J gene: TRBJ2-1
D gene: TRBD1
clone size: .
V gene: TRBV30
CDR3 protein: CAWKRAGGSYNEQFF
CDR3 DNA: TGTGCCTGGAAGAGGGCAGGGGGCTCCTACAATGAGCAGTTCTTC

J gene: TRBJ1-2
D gene: TRBD1
clone size: .
V gene: TRBV11-2
CDR3 protein: CASNVLDRTLF
CDR3 DNA: TGTGCCAGCAACGTATTGGACAGGACCCTCTTC

J gene: TRBJ1-6
D gene: .
clone size: .
V gene: TRBV27
CDR3 protein: CASSLYSNLRGGNSPLHF
CDR3 DNA: TGTGCCAGCAGTTTGTATTCCAACCTTAGGGGAGGTAATTCACCCCTCCACTTT

J gene: TRBJ2-2
D gene: TRBD2
clone size: .
V gene: TRBV7-6
CDR3 protein: CASSWTSPGELFF
CDR3 DNA: TGTGCCAGCAGCTGGACTAGCCCCGGGGAGCTGTTTTTT

J gene: TRBJ2-5
D gene: TRBD2
clone size: once
V gene: TRBV7-6
CDR3 protein: CASSPRTSQETQYF
CDR3 DNA: TGTGCCAGCAGCCCGAGGACTAGTCAAGAGACCCAGTACTTC

J gene: TRBJ2-1
D gene: TRBD1
clone size: few
V gene: TRBV29-1
CDR3 protein: CSVSQGGNEQFF
CDR3 DNA: TGCAGCGTTTCACAGGGGGGAAATGAGCAGTTCTTC

J gene: TRBJ2-2
D gene: .
clone size: .
V gene: TRBV2
CDR3 protein: CASTRAGNTGELFF
CDR3 DNA: TGTGCCAGCACGCGAGCAGGGAACACCGGGGAGCTGTTTTTT

J gene: TRBJ1-5
D gene: TRBD1
clone size: few
V gene: TRBV15
CDR3 protein: CATSPPPGQGGWQPQHF
CDR3 DNA: TGTGCCACCAGCCCCCCTCCGGGACAGGGGGGGTGGCAGCCCCAGCATTTT

J gene: TRBJ1-5
D gene: TRBD1
clone size: .
V gene: TRBV6-5
CDR3 protein: CASSYRDRGQPQHF
CDR3 DNA: TGTGCCAGCAGTTACCGGGACAGGGGACAGCCCCAGCATTTT

J gene: TRBJ2-5
D gene: .
clone size: few
V gene: TRBV15
CDR3 protein: CATSRPQGEETQYF
CDR3 DNA: TGTGCCACCAGCAGGCCACAGGGAGAAGAGACCCAGTACTTC

J gene: TRBJ2-5
D gene: .
clone size: .
V gene: TRBV28
CDR3 protein: CASSLETQYF
CDR3 DNA: TGTGCCAGCAGTTTGGAGACCCAGTACTTC

J gene: TRBJ2-4
D gene: TRBD2
clone size: .
V gene: TRBV4-3
CDR3 protein: CASSQDPTSGGTKNIQYF
CDR3 DNA: TGCGCCAGCAGCCAAGACCCGACTAGCGGGGGAACCAAAAACATTCAGTACTTC

J gene: TRBJ1-2
D gene: TRBD1
clone size: once
V gene: TRBV10-3
CDR3 protein: CAITRTGEYGYTF
CDR3 DNA: TGTGCCATCACTCGGACAGGGGAATATGGCTACACCTTC

J gene: TRBJ1-1
D gene: .
clone size: few
V gene: TRBV29-1
CDR3 protein: CSVLEGGFQNTEAFF
CDR3 DNA: TGCAGCGTCCTCGAGGGCGGGTTCCAGAACACTGAAGCTTTCTTT

J gene: TRBJ2-5
D gene: TRBD1
clone size: .
V gene: TRBV5-1
CDR3 protein: CASSLAPTGGLETQYF
CDR3 DNA: TGCGCCAGCAGCTTGGCCCCCACAGGGGGGTTAGAGACCCAGTACTTC

J gene: TRBJ2-2
D gene: .
clone size: .
V gene: TRBV2
CDR3 protein: CASNGRNSNTGELFF
CDR3 DNA: TGTGCCAGCAACGGACGGAACTCGAACACCGGGGAGCTGTTTTTT

J gene: TRBJ2-7
D gene: .
clone size: once
V gene: TRBV5-1
CDR3 protein: CASSMTGAASSYEQYF
CDR3 DNA: TGCGCCAGCAGCATGACGGGGGCCGCAAGCTCCTACGAGCAGTACTTC

J gene: TRBJ2-3
D gene: TRBD2
clone size: .
V gene: TRBV11-1
CDR3 protein: CASTHGGGRADTQYF
CDR3 DNA: TGTGCCAGCACCCACGGCGGGGGGCGCGCAGATACGCAGTATTTT

J gene: TRBJ1-6
D gene: .
clone size: .
V gene: TRBV6-6
CDR3 protein: CASSYSELGNSPLHF
CDR3 DNA: TGTGCCAGCAGTTATTCAGAACTGGGTAATTCACCCCTCCACTTT

J gene: TRBJ1-4
D gene: .
clone size: once
V gene: TRBV5-6
CDR3 protein: CASSFRWEGGNEKLFF
CDR3 DNA: TGTGCCAGCAGCTTCCGATGGGAAGGCGGTAATGAAAAACTGTTTTTT

J gene: TRBJ2-3
D gene: .
clone size: .
V gene: TRBV5-6
CDR3 protein: CASSLTLTDTQYF
CDR3 DNA: TGTGCCAGCAGCTTGACCCTGACTGATACGCAGTATTTT

J gene: TRBJ1-6
D gene: .
clone size: few
V gene: TRBV30
CDR3 protein: CAWRAGNNSPLHF
CDR3 DNA: TGTGCCTGGCGTGCGGGGAATAATTCACCCCTCCACTTT

J gene: TRBJ1-1
D gene: .
clone size: once
V gene: TRBV5-1
CDR3 protein: CASSLGGSLDRWNTEAFF
CDR3 DNA: TGCGCCAGCAGCTTGGGAGGCAGCTTGGATAGGTGGAACACTGAAGCTTTCTTT